The 21 T cell receptor beta chains reported below all come from one sample, sequenced in a study of shared clonotypes between healthy human individuals. The table came from immunoSEQ multiplex PCR; TCRdb's copy has only in-frame clones and leaves some out. The repertoire has about 490,000 clones, around 73% of them found once; the top ten carry around 13%. Input material: PBMCs. The source is a woman in her thirties or forties in good health. Some clones in this sample may be carry-over from other donors' samples.

CDR3 in amino acids: CSVERLAQETQYF. CDR3 nucleotides: TGCAGCGTGGAGAGACTCGCTCAAGAGACCCAGTACTTC. The V call is TRBV29-1, the J call TRBJ2-5; D call uncertain. The CDR3 is 13 residues long. Germline CDR1 reads SQVTM; CDR2 reads ANQGSEA. With 6 bases removed from V and 2 bases from J, the gap between germline ends came to 13 bases. The complete variable domain, with remaining parts taken from reference TRBV29-1 and TRBJ2-5, reads SAVISQKPSRDICQRGTSLTIQCQVDSQVTMMFWYRQQPGQSLTLIATANQGSEATYESGFVIDKFPISRPNLTFSTLTVSNMSPEDSSIYLCSVERLAQETQYFGPGTRLLVL.

V and J are TRBV10-3 and TRBJ2-1; possible D gene TRBD1, 6 bases. V lost 5 bases and J 4 bases, leaving 9 bases between the germline ends. Germline V gives CDR1 ENHRY, CDR2 SYGVKD. This CDR3 comprises 13 residues. DNA for the CDR3: TGTGCCATCAGTTCAGGACAGTACAATGAGCAGTTCTTC. Residues: CAISSGQYNEQFF.

This chain uses TRBV11-2 with TRBJ2-5; D gene uncertain. The V gene's germline CDR1 is SGHAT and CDR2 FQNNGV. The CDR3 totals 13 residues. V was pared by 4 bases and J by 3 bases, with 9 bases between. The CDR3: CASSYQAEETQYF. DNA of the CDR3: TGTGCCAGCAGCTATCAGGCAGAAGAGACCCAGTACTTC.

The rearrangement joins TRBV30 to TRBJ2-3; weak D call: TRBD2 (5 bases). This CDR3 has 13 residues. The V gene lost 3 bases and the J gene lost 6 bases, with 13 bases spanning the gap. In germline, CDR1 is GTSNPN, CDR2 SVGIG (reference sequence). The CDR3 DNA reads as TGTGCCTGGAGAAAAGGTGGGGAGGATACGCAGTATTTT. Translating it yields CAWRKGGEDTQYF. The whole variable domain, filled in from reference TRBV30 and TRBJ2-3, reads SQTIHQWPATLVQPVGSPLSLECTVEGTSNPNLYWYRQAAGRGLQLLFYSVGIGQISSEVPQNLSASRPQDRQFILSSKKLLLSDSGFYLCAWRKGGEDTQYFGPGTRLTVL.

Notes on this clone: Compared with germline, one end of the junction differs, possibly owing to a read error. CDR3 amino acids: CASSRDRDTTNEKLFF. The CDR3 nucleotides read TGCGCCAGCAGTCGGGACAGAGATACAACTAATGAAAAACTGTTTTTC. The rearrangement joins TRBV4-1 to TRBJ1-4, with TRBD1 matching over 7 bases. The CDR3 sequence is 16 residues long. Germline CDR1 is MGHRA and CDR2 is YSYEKL.

V usage is TRBV27 and J usage is TRBJ2-7; D assignment may be TRBD1 or TRBD2 (5 bases each). The V and J ends lost 2 bases and 3 bases respectively, with 14 bases between them. CDR3 length equals 15 residues. The germline CDR1 and CDR2 sequences are MNHEY and SMNVEV (reference sequence). CDR3: CASSLGRGVGYEQYF. The DNA for the CDR3 is TGTGCCAGCAGTTTAGGTAGGGGAGTGGGCTACGAGCAGTACTTC.

The chain links TRBV19 to TRBJ2-2, with 12 bases lining up with TRBD2. This CDR3 is 14 amino acids long. CDR1 is LNHDA and CDR2 is SQIVND in the germline V gene (reference sequence). V was pared by 5 bases and J by 7 bases, with 2 bases of the junction left unmatched. The CDR3 DNA reads as TGTGCCAGTAGTCCTAGCGGGAGGGTCGGGGAGCTGTTTTTT. Protein: CASSPSGRVGELFF.

Written as DNA, the CDR3 is TGTGCCAGCTCATCAACAGGGACAGATACGCAGTATTTT. Protein: CASSSTGTDTQYF. The chain is built from TRBV18 and TRBJ2-3, with a possible D match to TRBD1 (6 bases). Looked up from germline, CDR1 is KGHSH and CDR2 is LQKENI. The V and J ends lost 5 bases and 3 bases respectively, with 9 bases between them. The CDR3 runs 13 residues.

The V call is TRBV5-1, the J call TRBJ2-1; D might be TRBD1 or TRBD2, each matching 5 bases. Germline CDR1 is SGHRS and CDR2 is YFSETQ. V was clipped by 1 base and J by 9 bases, with 8 bases between them. This CDR3 has 12 residues. The CDR3 sequence is CASSLSGGEQFF. The CDR3 nucleotides are TGCGCCAGCAGCTTGTCTGGGGGTGAGCAGTTCTTC.

This clone was observed a single time. This chain connects TRBV21-1 to TRBJ2-7; the table's TRBD2 call for D was not verified on the DNA. TRBV21-1 is reported as a pseudogene. CDR3 length equals 14 residues. CDR3 coding DNA: TGTGCCAGCAGCCCACTAGCGGATTCCTACGAGCAGTACTTC. Its protein product is CASSPLADSYEQYF.

This clone was seen only once. The chain has TRBV6-5 and TRBJ2-7; D is uncertain. Germline loops: CDR1 MNHEY, CDR2 SVGAGI. Trimming took off 8 bases at V and 0 bases at J, with 14 bases between the two ends. The CDR3 is 14 residues long. CDR3 amino acids: CASYPGGSSYEQYF. DNA of the CDR3: TGTGCCAGCTATCCCGGCGGATCCTCCTACGAGCAGTACTTC.

The chain couples TRBV4-3 to TRBJ2-5; either TRBD1 or TRBD2 may fit D (5 bases each). The V and J ends lost 0 bases and 4 bases respectively, with 12 bases between them. The CDR3 runs 15 residues. Germline V gene sequence: CDR1 LGHNA, CDR2 YSLEER. CDR3 sequence: CASSQEMGVGETQYF. In nucleotides, the CDR3 is TGCGCCAGCAGCCAAGAAATGGGGGTCGGAGAGACCCAGTACTTC.

This sequence joins TRBV28 and TRBJ2-5; 7 bases are a match to TRBD2. The J call may not be correct, given that the DNA end is closer to TRBJ2-7. Germline CDR1 and CDR2: MDHEN and SYDVKM. The CDR3 is 15 residues long. Written as DNA, the CDR3 is TGTGCCAGCAGTTTTGGGCGGGAGATTTCCTACGAGCAGTACTTC. It is translated as CASSFGREISYEQYF.

This rearrangement joins TRBV4-1 to TRBJ2-1; D tentatively fits TRBD1 or TRBD2 (5 bases each). In germline, CDR1 is MGHRA, CDR2 YSYEKL. The CDR3 sequence is 15 residues long. With 3 bases removed from V and 3 bases from J, the gap between germline ends came to 12 bases. The CDR3 sequence: CASSHGTPNYNEQFF. In nucleotides, the CDR3 is TGCGCCAGCAGCCACGGGACGCCAAACTACAATGAGCAGTTCTTC.

The chain has TRBV2 and TRBJ2-3; D perhaps matches TRBD1 (6 bases). Germline V gives CDR1 SNHLY, CDR2 FYNNEI. This CDR3 is 13 amino acids long. Trimming shortened V by 7 bases and J by 9 bases, and 17 bases separated the two germline ends. The CDR3 here is CASTPGQRATQYF. Written as DNA, the CDR3 is TGTGCCAGCACCCCAGGACAGCGAGCGACGCAGTATTTT.

This chain links TRBV5-6 with TRBJ2-1; 7 positions agree with TRBD2. The CDR3 is 15 residues long. V was pared by 3 bases and J by 1 base, with 4 bases of the junction left unmatched. Germline V gene data show CDR1 as SGHDT and CDR2 as YYEEEE. This CDR3 is CASSWRRESYNEQFF. The CDR3 DNA reads TGTGCCAGCAGCTGGAGGCGGGAGTCCTACAATGAGCAGTTCTTC.

V is TRBV9 and J is TRBJ1-5; D gene unclear. CDR3 length equals 15 residues. In germline, CDR1 is SGDLS, CDR2 YYNGEE. The V gene lost 1 base and the J gene lost 3 bases, with 11 bases spanning the gap. The CDR3 reads CASSVSAGFNQPQHF. CDR3 coding DNA: TGTGCCAGCAGCGTATCAGCGGGCTTCAATCAGCCCCAGCATTTT.

The genes are TRBV30 and TRBJ2-1; D tentatively fits TRBD1 or TRBD2 (6 bases each). V lost 5 bases to trimming and J lost 5 bases, with 19 bases between them. This CDR3 is built from 15 residues. Germline CDR1 reads GTSNPN; CDR2 reads SVGIG (reference sequence). In DNA form, the CDR3 reads TGTGCCTGGGGGGGGCCCTCCGTACTGAACAATGAGCAGTTCTTC. This sequence encodes CAWGGPSVLNNEQFF.

The chain couples TRBV4-1 to TRBJ2-5; 10 nucleotides line up with TRBD1. V shed 4 bases and J 4 bases; nucleotides not matched to a gene: 6. Germline CDR1 is MGHRA and CDR2 is YSYEKL. The CDR3 is 15 amino acids. The CDR3 is CASSPWDRGSETQYF. In DNA, the CDR3 is TGCGCCAGCAGCCCCTGGGACAGGGGCTCAGAGACCCAGTACTTC.

The chain links TRBV10-3 to TRBJ2-1; possible D gene TRBD1, 5 bases. Between the trimmed V and J ends, which lost 3 bases and 8 bases, there was a span of 23 bases. The CDR3 runs 17 residues. Germline V gene lookup returns CDR1 ENHRY and CDR2 SYGVKD. CDR3: CAISERMAQQGADEQFF. Written as DNA, the CDR3 is TGTGCCATCAGTGAAAGAATGGCCCAGCAGGGTGCAGATGAGCAGTTCTTC.

As regards this clone: Given a far larger clone just one base away, this is likely a sequencing read error. The J gene is TRBJ1-5, the V gene TRBV5-1; no definite D call. CDR3 length: 19 amino acids. Trimming shortened V by 4 bases and J by 0 bases, and 23 bases separated the two germline ends. Germline CDR1 reads SGHRS; CDR2 reads YFSETQ. DNA for the CDR3: TGCGCCAGCAGCCCTCCCCGGGCCCGACCCGAACATAGCAATCAGCCCCAGCATTTT. Residues: CASSPPRARPEHSNQPQHF. The full variable domain, in which reference TRBV5-1 and TRBJ1-5 provide the parts outside the CDR3, is KAGVTQTPRYLIKTRGQQVTLSCSPISGHRSVSWYQQTPGQGLQFLFEYFSETQRNKGNFPGRFSGRQFSNSRSEMNVSTLELGDSALYLCASSPPRARPEHSNQPQHFGDGTRLSIL.